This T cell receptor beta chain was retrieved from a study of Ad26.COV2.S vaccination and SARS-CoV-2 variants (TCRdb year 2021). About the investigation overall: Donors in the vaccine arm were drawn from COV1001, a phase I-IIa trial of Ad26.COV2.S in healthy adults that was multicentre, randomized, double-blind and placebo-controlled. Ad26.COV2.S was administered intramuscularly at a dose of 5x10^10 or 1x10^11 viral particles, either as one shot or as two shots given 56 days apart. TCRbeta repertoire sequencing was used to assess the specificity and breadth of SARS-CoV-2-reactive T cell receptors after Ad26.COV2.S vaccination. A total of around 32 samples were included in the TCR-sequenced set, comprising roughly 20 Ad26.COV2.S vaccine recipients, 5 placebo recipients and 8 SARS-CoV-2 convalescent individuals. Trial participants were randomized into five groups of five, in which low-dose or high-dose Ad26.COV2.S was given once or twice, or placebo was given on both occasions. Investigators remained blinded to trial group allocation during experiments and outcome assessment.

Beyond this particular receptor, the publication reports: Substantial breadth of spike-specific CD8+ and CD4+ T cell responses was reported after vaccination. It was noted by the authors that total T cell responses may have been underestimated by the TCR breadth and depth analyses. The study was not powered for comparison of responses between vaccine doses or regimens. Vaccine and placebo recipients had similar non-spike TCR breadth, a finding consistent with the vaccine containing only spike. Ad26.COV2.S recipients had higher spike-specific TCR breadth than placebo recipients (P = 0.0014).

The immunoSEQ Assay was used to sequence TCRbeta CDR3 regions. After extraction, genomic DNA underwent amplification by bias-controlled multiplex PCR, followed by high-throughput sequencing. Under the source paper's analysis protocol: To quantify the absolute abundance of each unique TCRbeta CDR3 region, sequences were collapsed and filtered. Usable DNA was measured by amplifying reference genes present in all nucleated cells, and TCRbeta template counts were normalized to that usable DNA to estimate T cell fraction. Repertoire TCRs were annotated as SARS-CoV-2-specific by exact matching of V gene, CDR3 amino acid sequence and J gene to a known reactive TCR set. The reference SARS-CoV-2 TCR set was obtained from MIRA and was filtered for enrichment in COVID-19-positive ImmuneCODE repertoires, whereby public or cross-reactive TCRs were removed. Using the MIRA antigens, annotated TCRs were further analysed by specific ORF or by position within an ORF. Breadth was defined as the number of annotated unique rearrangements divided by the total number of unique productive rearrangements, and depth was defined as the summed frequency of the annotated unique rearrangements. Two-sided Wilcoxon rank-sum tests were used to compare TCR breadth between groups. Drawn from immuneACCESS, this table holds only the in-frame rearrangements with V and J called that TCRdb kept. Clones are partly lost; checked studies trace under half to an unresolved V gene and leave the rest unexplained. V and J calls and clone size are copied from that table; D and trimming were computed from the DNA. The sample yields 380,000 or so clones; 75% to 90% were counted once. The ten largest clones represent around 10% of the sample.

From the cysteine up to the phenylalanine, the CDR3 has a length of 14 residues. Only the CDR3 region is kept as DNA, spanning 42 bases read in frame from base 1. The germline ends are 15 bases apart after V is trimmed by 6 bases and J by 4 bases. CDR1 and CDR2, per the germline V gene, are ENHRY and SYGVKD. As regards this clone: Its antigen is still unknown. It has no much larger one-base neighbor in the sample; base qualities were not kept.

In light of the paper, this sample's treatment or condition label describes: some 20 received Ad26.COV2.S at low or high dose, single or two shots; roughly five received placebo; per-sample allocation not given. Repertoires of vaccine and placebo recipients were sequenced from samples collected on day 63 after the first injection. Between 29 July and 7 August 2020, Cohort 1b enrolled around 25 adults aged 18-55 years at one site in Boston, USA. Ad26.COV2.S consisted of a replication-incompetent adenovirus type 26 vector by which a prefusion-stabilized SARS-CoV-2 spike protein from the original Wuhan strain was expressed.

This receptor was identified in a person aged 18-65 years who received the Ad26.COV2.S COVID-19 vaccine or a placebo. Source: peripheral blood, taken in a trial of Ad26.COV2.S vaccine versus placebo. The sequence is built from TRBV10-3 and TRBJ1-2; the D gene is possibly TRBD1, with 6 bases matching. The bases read TGTGCCATCAGCCGGGACACTGATCGCTATGGCTACACCTTC. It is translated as CAISRDTDRYGYTF.